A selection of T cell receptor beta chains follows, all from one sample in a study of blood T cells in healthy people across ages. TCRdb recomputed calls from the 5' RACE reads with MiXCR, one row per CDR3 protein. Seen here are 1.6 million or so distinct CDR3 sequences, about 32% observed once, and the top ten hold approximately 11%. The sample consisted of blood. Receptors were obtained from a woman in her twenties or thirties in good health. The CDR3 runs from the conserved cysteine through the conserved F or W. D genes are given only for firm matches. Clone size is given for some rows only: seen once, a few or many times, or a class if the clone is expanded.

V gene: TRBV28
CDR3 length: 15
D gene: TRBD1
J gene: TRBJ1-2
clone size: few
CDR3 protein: CASSTGQGREVGYTF
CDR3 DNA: TGTGCCAGCAGTACAGGACAGGGGAGAGAGGTTGGCTACACCTTC

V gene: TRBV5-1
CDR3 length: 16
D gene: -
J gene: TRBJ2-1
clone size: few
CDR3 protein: CASSTSSGSTYNEQFF
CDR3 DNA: TGCGCCAGCAGCACATCCTCAGGGTCTACCTACAATGAGCAGTTCTTC

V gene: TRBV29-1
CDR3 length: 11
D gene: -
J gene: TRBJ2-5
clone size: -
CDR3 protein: CSADLGATQYF
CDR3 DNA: TGCAGCGCCGACCTGGGGGCGACCCAGTACTTC

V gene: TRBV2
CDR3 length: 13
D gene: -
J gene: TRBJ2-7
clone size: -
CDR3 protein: CASGVGQTYEQYF
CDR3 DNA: TGTGCCAGCGGGGTAGGACAGACCTACGAGCAGTACTTC

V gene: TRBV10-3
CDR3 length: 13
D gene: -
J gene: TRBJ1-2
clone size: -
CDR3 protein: CAITRPPHYGYTF
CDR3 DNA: TGTGCCATCACCCGTCCTCCTCACTATGGCTACACCTTC

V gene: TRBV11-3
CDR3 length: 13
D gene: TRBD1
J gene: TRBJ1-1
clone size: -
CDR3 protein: CASSPGTGGRAFF
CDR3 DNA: TGTGCCAGCAGCCCTGGGACAGGGGGCAGAGCTTTCTTT

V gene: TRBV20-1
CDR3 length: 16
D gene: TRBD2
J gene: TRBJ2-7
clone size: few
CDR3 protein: CSGGSGLADISYEQYF
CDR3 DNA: TGCAGTGGGGGCTCCGGGCTAGCGGATATTTCCTACGAGCAGTACTTC

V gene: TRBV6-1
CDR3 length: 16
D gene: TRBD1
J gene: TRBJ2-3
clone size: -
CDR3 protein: CASSEMGTGVPDTQYF
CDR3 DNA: TGTGCCAGCAGTGAAATGGGGACAGGGGTTCCAGATACGCAGTATTTT

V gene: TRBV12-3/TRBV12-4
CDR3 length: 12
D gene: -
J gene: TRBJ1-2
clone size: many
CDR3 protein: CASSLAGNGYTF
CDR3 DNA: TGTGCCAGCAGTTTAGCCGGGAATGGCTACACCTTC

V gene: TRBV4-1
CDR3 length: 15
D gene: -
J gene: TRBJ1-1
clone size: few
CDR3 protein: CASSQAGSSNTEAFF
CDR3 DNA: TGCGCCAGCAGCCAAGCGGGGTCTTCAAACACTGAAGCTTTCTTT

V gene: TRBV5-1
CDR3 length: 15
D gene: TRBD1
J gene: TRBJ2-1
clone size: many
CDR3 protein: CASSAGQGPYNEQFF
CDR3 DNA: TGCGCCAGCAGTGCCGGACAGGGGCCCTACAATGAGCAGTTCTTC

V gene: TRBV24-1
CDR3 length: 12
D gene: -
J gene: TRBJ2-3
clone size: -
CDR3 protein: CATQGSTDTQYF
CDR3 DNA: TGTGCCACCCAGGGTAGCACAGATACGCAGTATTTT

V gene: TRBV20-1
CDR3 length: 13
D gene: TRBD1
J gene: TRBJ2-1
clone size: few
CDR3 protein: CSAPGQASNEQFF
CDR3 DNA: TGCAGTGCACCGGGACAGGCCTCCAATGAGCAGTTCTTC

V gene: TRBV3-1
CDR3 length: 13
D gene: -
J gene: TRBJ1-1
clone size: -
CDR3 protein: CASSQTQGTEAFF
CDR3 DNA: TGTGCCAGCAGCCAAACCCAGGGGACTGAAGCTTTCTTT

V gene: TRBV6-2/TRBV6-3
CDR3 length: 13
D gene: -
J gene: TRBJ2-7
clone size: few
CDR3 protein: CASSWMSKGEQYF
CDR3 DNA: TGTGCCAGCAGTTGGATGTCCAAGGGGGAGCAGTACTTC

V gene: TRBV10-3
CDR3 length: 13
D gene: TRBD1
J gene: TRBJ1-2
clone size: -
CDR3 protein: CAITGTGGYGYTF
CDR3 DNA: TGTGCCATCACCGGGACAGGGGGTTATGGCTACACCTTC